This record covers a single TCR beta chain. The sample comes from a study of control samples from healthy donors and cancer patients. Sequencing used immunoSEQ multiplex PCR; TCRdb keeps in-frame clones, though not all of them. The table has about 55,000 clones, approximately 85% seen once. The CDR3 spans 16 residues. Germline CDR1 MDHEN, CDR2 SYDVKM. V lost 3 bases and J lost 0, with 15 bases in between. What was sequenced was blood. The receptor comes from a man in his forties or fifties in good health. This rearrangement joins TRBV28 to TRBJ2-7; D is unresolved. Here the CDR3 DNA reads TGTGCCAGCAGTTTCCGAGGACGGTCCAGCTCCTACGAGCAGTACTTC. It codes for CASSFRGRSSSYEQYF.